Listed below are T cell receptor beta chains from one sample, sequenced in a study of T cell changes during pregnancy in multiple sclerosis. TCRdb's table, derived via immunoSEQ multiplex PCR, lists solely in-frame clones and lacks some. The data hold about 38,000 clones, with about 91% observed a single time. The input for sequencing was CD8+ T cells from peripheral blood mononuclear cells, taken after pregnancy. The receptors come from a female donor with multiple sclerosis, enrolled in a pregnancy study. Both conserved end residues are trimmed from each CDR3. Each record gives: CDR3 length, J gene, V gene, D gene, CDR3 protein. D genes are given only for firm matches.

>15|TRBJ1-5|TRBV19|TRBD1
ASSIRWDRPSNQPQH
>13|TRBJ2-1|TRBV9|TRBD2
ASSVGTSGGNEQF
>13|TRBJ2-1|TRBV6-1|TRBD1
ASTRGQGAYNEQF
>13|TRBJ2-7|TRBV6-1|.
ASSEWPGETYEQY
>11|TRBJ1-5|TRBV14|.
ASSPGGFQPQH
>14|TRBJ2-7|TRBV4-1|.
ASSQVGGLRVYEQY
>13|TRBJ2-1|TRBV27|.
ASRDATGLYNEQF
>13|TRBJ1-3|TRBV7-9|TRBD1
ASRSAGGGGNTIY
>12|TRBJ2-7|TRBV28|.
ASSLRAADYEQY
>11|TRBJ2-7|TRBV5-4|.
ASSLERGNEQY